The 15 T cell receptor beta chains presented below share a single source sample, sequenced in a study of CD8+ T cells in alopecia areata. Reverse transcription of extracted RNA yielded cDNA, which provided the sequencing template. Assay: immunoSEQ multiplex PCR; the TCRdb copy retains only in-frame clones and omits some. The table lists some 150,000 clones, about 61% of them singletons, with 15% to 20% in the top ten. Treatment meaning: oral pan-JAK inhibitor, 5-10 mg twice daily. The sample in question was CD4+ T cells sorted from blood, obtained at week 56, from a patient treated with tofacitinib. The receptors originated from a human donor with alopecia areata.

The chain combines TRBV30 with TRBJ1-6; D may be TRBD1 (5 bases). This CDR3 is 15 amino acids long. With 2 bases removed from V and 8 bases from J, the gap between germline ends came to 16 bases. In germline, CDR1 is GTSNPN, CDR2 SVGIG (reference sequence). CDR3 sequence: CAWSSLRERHSPLHF. In nucleotides, the CDR3 is TGTGCCTGGAGTTCGCTCAGGGAACGGCATTCACCCCTCCACTTT.

This clone was observed once. The J gene is TRBJ1-5, the V gene TRBV4-1, with a possible D match to TRBD1 (6 bases). The CDR3 sequence is 19 residues long. V was cut by 0 bases and J by 1 base, with 19 bases left in between. Germline assignment: CDR1 MGHRA and CDR2 YSYEKL. In DNA, the CDR3 is TGCGCCAGCAGCCAAGACATAGGGGGTCATAAAGCGAGCAATCAGCCCCAGCATTTT. Amino acid sequence: CASSQDIGGHKASNQPQHF.

The chain couples TRBV6-1 to TRBJ1-2; tentatively, D is TRBD1 (6 bases). The V gene lost 7 bases and the J gene lost 5 bases, with 17 bases spanning the gap. The germline CDR1 and CDR2 sequences are MNHNS and SASEGT. The CDR3 runs to 14 residues. Here the CDR3 reads CASNSWGRGYGYTF. The CDR3 nucleotides read TGTGCCAGCAATTCTTGGGGCAGGGGATATGGCTACACCTTC.

The chain recombines TRBV15 with TRBJ1-2, with D possibly matching TRBD1 (6 bases). V lost 5 bases and J lost 4, with 14 bases in between. The germline V gene encodes CDR1 LNHNV and CDR2 YYDKDF (reference sequence). The CDR3 spans 14 residues. The CDR3 sequence: CATSLPRDIYGYTF. The CDR3 region has the DNA TGTGCCACCAGCTTACCCCGGGACATCTATGGCTACACCTTC.

The V call is TRBV30, the J call TRBJ1-2; the D is unclear. The CDR3 runs to 11 residues. Germline assignment: CDR1 GTSNPN and CDR2 SVGIG (reference sequence). Trimming took off 4 bases at V and 6 bases at J, with 9 bases between the two ends. The CDR3 DNA reads TGTGCCTGGAATTTCGGGGATGGCTACACCTTC. Its protein product is CAWNFGDGYTF. Using reference TRBV30 and TRBJ1-2 for the parts outside the CDR3, the full variable domain is SQTIHQWPATLVQPVGSPLSLECTVEGTSNPNLYWYRQAAGRGLQLLFYSVGIGQISSEVPQNLSASRPQDRQFILSSKKLLLSDSGFYLCAWNFGDGYTFGSGTRLTVV.

This clone appeared once. This chain connects TRBV10-3 to TRBJ2-1; maybe TRBD2 (5 bases). CDR1 and CDR2 from the germline V gene are ENHRY and SYGVKD. The CDR3 spans 12 residues. The germline V and J ends were trimmed by 4 bases and 10 bases, with 11 bases remaining between them. The CDR3: CAISGLPGEQFF. The DNA of the CDR3 is TGTGCCATCAGTGGACTACCGGGGGAGCAGTTCTTC.

The sample holds a few counts of this clone. The CDR3 protein is CASRGENYGYTF. CDR3 nucleotide sequence: TGCGCCAGCAGAGGGGAAAACTATGGCTACACCTTC. The J gene is TRBJ1-2, the V gene TRBV4-1, with D perhaps matching TRBD1 (5 bases). The CDR3 consists of 12 residues. V was clipped by 6 bases and J by 2 bases, with 7 bases between them. Germline V gene sequence: CDR1 MGHRA, CDR2 YSYEKL.

This chain uses TRBV19 with TRBJ1-2; D gene unclear. The V and J ends lost 6 bases and 3 bases respectively, with 11 bases between them. CDR1 is LNHDA and CDR2 is SQIVND in the germline V gene (reference sequence). This CDR3 comprises 13 residues. The CDR3 DNA follows: TGTGCCAGTAGGTACCGGGATTACTATGGCTACACCTTC. The encoded protein is CASRYRDYYGYTF.

This clone was seen only a few times. This rearrangement joins TRBV4-2 to TRBJ2-7, with TRBD1 identical over 12 bases. Germline-derived CDR1 and CDR2 are LGHNA and YNFKEQ. The CDR3 extends over 15 amino acids. Trimming cost V 5 bases and J 4 bases; bases outside gene matches: 6. CDR3 bases: TGTGCCAGCAGCAAGGGGACAGGGGGCGAGTACGAGCAGTACTTC. It specifies CASSKGTGGEYEQYF.

This sequence joins TRBV29-1 and TRBJ2-7; 7 nucleotides agree with TRBD2. CDR1 is SQVTM and CDR2 is ANQGSEA in the germline V gene. The CDR3 has 14 residues. J lost 6 bases, V lost 2 bases, and 10 bases had no gene match. CDR3 bases: TGCAGCGTTGAACGAGGGAGGGGAAGGGGCGAGCAGTACTTC. Translating gives CSVERGRGRGEQYF.

This clone came up a few times. A single base separates this from a much larger clone, so it may be a read error. V and J are TRBV7-9 and TRBJ2-3, with D unclear. This CDR3 spans 12 amino acids. Between the trimmed V and J ends, which lost 5 bases and 0 bases, there was a span of 3 bases. The germline CDR1 and CDR2 sequences are SEHNR and FQNEAQ (reference sequence). The CDR3 region is CASSPSTDTQYF. CDR3 DNA: TGTGCCAGCAGCCCTAGCACAGATACGCAGTATTTT.

This clone appeared a single time. The rearrangement links TRBV30 to TRBJ2-3; D unresolved. Germline CDR1 and CDR2: GTSNPN and SVGIG (reference sequence). Between the trimmed V and J ends, which lost 2 bases and 3 bases, there was a span of 9 bases. There are 13 residues in the CDR3. The CDR3: CAWSNRGTDTQYF. As DNA, the CDR3 is TGTGCCTGGAGTAACCGTGGGACAGATACGCAGTATTTT.

This clone counts as medium-sized. This chain connects TRBV7-9 to TRBJ1-5; 8 bases match TRBD1. This CDR3 has 13 amino acids. The germline V gene encodes CDR1 SEHNR and CDR2 FQNEAQ (reference sequence). With V trimmed by 4 bases and J by 7 bases, 3 bases remained unmatched. The DNA for the CDR3 is TGTGCCAGCAGCTACTACAGGGGGCAGCCCCAGCATTTT. Protein sequence: CASSYYRGQPQHF.

The chain joins TRBV9 to TRBJ2-5, with D maybe TRBD1 (7 bases). V shed 0 bases and J shed 5 bases, with 11 bases lying between them. The CDR3 extends over 14 amino acids. Germline CDR1 and CDR2: SGDLS and YYNGEE. CDR3 DNA: TGTGCCAGCAGCGTAGGAGCAGGGGGGGAGACCCAGTACTTC. Protein: CASSVGAGGETQYF.

J is TRBJ2-5 and V is TRBV6-5; no firm D call. The germline V gene encodes CDR1 MNHEY and CDR2 SVGAGI. The CDR3 covers 13 residues. V was shortened by 0 bases and J by 2 bases, with 4 bases between the two germline ends. The CDR3 coding sequence is TGTGCCAGCAGTTACTCGAGTCAAGAGACCCAGTACTTC. Residues: CASSYSSQETQYF.